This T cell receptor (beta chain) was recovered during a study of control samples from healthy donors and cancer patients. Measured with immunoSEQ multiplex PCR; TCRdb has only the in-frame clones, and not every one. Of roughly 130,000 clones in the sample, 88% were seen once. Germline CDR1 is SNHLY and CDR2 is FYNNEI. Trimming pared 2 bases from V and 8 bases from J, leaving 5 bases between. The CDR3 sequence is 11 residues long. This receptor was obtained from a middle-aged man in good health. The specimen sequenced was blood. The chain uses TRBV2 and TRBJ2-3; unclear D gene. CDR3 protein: CASSESITQYF. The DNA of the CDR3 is TGTGCCAGCAGTGAAAGCATTACGCAGTATTTT. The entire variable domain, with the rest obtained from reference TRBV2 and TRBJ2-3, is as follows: EPEVTQTPSHQVTQMGQEVILRCVPISNHLYFYWYRQILGQKVEFLVSFYNNEISEKSEIFDDQFSVERPDGSNFTLKIRSTKLEDSAMYFCASSESITQYFGPGTRLTVL.